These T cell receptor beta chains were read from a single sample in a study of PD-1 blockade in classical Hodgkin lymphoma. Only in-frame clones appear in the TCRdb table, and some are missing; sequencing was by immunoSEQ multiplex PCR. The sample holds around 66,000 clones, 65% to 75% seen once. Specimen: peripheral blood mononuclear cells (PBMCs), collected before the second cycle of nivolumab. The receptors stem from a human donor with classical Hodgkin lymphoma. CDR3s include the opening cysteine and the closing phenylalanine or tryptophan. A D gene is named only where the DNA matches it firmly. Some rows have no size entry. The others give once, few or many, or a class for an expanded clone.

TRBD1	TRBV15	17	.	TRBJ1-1	TGTGCCACCAGCAGAGATGGGACAGGGGGCTTGAACACTGAAGCTTTCTTT	CATSRDGTGGLNTEAFF
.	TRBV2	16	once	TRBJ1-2	TGTGCCAGCAGTGGCCCCCCCGGATTGACTAACTATGGCTACACCTTC	CASSGPPGLTNYGYTF
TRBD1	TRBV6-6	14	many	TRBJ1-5	TGTGCCAGCAGTTACTCGACAGGGAATCAGCCCCAGCATTTT	CASSYSTGNQPQHF
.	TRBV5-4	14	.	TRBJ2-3	TGTGCCAGCAGCTTGGCAGCGGGCACAGATACGCAGTATTTT	CASSLAAGTDTQYF
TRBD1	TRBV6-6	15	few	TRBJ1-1	TGTGCCAGCAGCCTTACTGGGACAGGGCATACTGAAGCTTTCTTT	CASSLTGTGHTEAFF
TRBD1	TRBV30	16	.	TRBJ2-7	TGTGCCTGGAGTGTACTAGAAGGACAGGGGATCGGCGAGCAGTACTTC	CAWSVLEGQGIGEQYF
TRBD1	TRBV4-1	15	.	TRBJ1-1	TGCGCCAGCAGCCTAAATGGACAGGGGGACACTGAAGCTTTCTTT	CASSLNGQGDTEAFF
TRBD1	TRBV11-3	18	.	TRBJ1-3	TGTGCCAGCAGCTTAGATTTTCGGGACAGGGCCTCTGGAAACACCATATATTTT	CASSLDFRDRASGNTIYF
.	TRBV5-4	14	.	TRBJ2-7	TGTGCCAGCAGCTTCTCAGGGGGGACCTACGAGCAGTACTTC	CASSFSGGTYEQYF
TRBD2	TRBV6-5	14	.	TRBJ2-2	TGTGCCAGCCAACCTAGCGGGAGTACCGGGGAGCTGTTTTTT	CASQPSGSTGELFF
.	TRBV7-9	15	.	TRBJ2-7	TGTGCCAGCAGCTTAGTCGCGCCTAGCAACGACGAGCAGTACTTC	CASSLVAPSNDEQYF
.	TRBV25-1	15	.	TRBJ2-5	TGTGCCAGCAGTCCCCCGATCGGGGGAGGAGAGACCCAGTACTTC	CASSPPIGGGETQYF
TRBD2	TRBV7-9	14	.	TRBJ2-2	TGTGCCAGCAGCTTCGGGACTACTACCGGGGAGCTGTTTTTT	CASSFGTTTGELFF
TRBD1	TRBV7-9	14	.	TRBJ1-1	TGTGCCAGCAGCTTGGGACAGTGGGACACTGAAGCTTTCTTT	CASSLGQWDTEAFF
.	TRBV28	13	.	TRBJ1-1	TGTGCCAGCAGTTTTGGGAGAATTACTGAAGCTTTCTTT	CASSFGRITEAFF
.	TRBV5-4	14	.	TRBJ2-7	TGTGCCAGCAGCTTTTCATTACGCTCCTACGAGCAGTACTTC	CASSFSLRSYEQYF
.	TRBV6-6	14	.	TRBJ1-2	TGTGCCAGCAGTTACGGGGGGAGACTGGGCGGCTACACCTTC	CASSYGGRLGGYTF
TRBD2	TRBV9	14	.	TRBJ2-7	TGTGCCAGCAGCGGGACTAGCGGCGACTACGAGCAGTACTTC	CASSGTSGDYEQYF
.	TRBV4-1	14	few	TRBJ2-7	TGCGCCAGCAGCCAAGGACTAGTTGCCTACGAGCAGTACTTC	CASSQGLVAYEQYF
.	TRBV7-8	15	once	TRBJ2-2	TGTGCCAGCAGCTCCCGGGACGTTGGGACCGGGGAGCTGTTTTTT	CASSSRDVGTGELFF
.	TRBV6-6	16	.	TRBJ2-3	TGTGCCAGCAGTTCGCGGGGGCCCCTCAGCACAGATACGCAGTATTTT	CASSSRGPLSTDTQYF
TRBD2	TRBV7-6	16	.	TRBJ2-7	TGTGCCAGCAGCTCTCGTAGGGTAGCGGGGTCCCACGAGCAGTACTTC	CASSSRRVAGSHEQYF
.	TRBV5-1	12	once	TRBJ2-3	TGCGCCAGCGGCGGGATGGGAGATACGCAGTATTTT	CASGGMGDTQYF
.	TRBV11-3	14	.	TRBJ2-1	TGTGCCAGCAGCTTAGGTGGTAGCTCCAATGAGCAGTTCTTC	CASSLGGSSNEQFF
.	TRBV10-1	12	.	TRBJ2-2	TGCGCCAGCAGACAGGGCAACGGGGAGCTGTTTTTT	CASRQGNGELFF
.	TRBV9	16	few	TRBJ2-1	TGTGCCAGCAGCGTAGAAGGGGAAGTTACCTACAATGAGCAGTTCTTC	CASSVEGEVTYNEQFF
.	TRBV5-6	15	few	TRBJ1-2	TGTGCCAGCAGCCCCAGACCGGACGGGGTCTATGGCTACACCTTC	CASSPRPDGVYGYTF
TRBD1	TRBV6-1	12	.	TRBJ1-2	TGTGCCAGCATTACAGGGGTTGGTGGCTACACCTTC	CASITGVGGYTF
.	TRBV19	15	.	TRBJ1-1	TGTGCCAGTAGTATAGGCCAGGGAGCGACCACTGAAGCTTTCTTT	CASSIGQGATTEAFF
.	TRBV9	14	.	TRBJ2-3	TGTGCCAGCAGCGTAGGCGGCAGCACAGATACGCAGTATTTT	CASSVGGSTDTQYF
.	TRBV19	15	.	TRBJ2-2	TGTGCCAGTAGTCCCAGGGACTCGAACACCGGGGAGCTGTTTTTT	CASSPRDSNTGELFF
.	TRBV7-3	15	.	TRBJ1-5	TGTGCCAGCAGCCCGTTAAGGGGAGGGGGTCGGCCCCAGCATTTT	CASSPLRGGGRPQHF
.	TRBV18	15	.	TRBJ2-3	TGTGCCAGCTCCCCCGGGACTGGGCCCACAGATACGCAGTATTTT	CASSPGTGPTDTQYF
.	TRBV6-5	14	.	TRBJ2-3	TGTGCCAGCACTCCCCAGGGGTCCACAGATACGCAGTATTTT	CASTPQGSTDTQYF
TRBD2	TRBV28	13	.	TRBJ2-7	TGTGCCAGCAGTTTCTCTAGCGGGTACGAGCAGTACTTC	CASSFSSGYEQYF
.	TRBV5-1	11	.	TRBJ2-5	TGCGCCAGCAGCTTGGCAGAGACCCAGTACTTC	CASSLAETQYF
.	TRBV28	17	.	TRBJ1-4	TGTGCCAGCAGTTTGAGGAGGGGGATTGCAACTAATGAAAAACTGTTTTTT	CASSLRRGIATNEKLFF
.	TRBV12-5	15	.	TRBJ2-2	TGTGCTAGTGGTTTGGGGGGGATTGACACCGGGGAGCTGTTTTTT	CASGLGGIDTGELFF
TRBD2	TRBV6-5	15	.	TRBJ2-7	TGTGCCACCTTGCCATCTAGCGGAAGCTCCTACGAGCAGTACTTC	CATLPSSGSSYEQYF
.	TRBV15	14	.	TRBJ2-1	TGTGCCACCAGCAGAGAAGCGGAGAGGAATGAGCAGTTCTTC	CATSREAERNEQFF
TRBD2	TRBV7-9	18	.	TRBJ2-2	TGTGCCAGCAGCGCCCCTAAGGGGGGGACTAGCGCTTCCGGGGAGCTGTTTTTT	CASSAPKGGTSASGELFF
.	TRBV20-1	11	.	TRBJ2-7	TGCAGTGCTAGTCACGGCTACGAGCAGTACTTC	CSASHGYEQYF
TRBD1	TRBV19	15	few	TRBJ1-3	TGTGCCAGTAGTAACGACAGGGGGCCAGGAAACACCATATATTTT	CASSNDRGPGNTIYF
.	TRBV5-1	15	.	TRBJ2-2	TGCGCCAGCAGCTTGAACGGGCCTAACACCGGGGAGCTGTTTTTT	CASSLNGPNTGELFF
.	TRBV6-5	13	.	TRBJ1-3	TGTGCCAGCAGGGAAAGCTCTGGAAACACCATATATTTT	CASRESSGNTIYF
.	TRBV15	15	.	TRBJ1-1	TGTGCCACCAGCGTAATCTCGGGGGTAGGGGCTGAAGCTTTCTTT	CATSVISGVGAEAFF
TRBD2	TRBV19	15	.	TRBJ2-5	TGTGCCAGTAGTATGGCGGGGGGAAACCAAGAGACCCAGTACTTC	CASSMAGGNQETQYF
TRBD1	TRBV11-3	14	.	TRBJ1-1	TGTGCCAGCAGCTTAGCGGGACAGAGGGCTGAAGCTTTCTTT	CASSLAGQRAEAFF
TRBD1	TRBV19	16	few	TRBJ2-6	TGTGCCAGTAGTCTGAACAGGGGTTCAGGGGCCAACGTCCTGACTTTC	CASSLNRGSGANVLTF
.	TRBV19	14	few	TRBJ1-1	TGTGCCAGTAGTATAGAGGGACTAAACACTGAAGCTTTCTTT	CASSIEGLNTEAFF
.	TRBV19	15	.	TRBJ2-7	TGTGCCAGTAGTATTGGACCAGGGGCCAAGGACGAGCAGTACTTC	CASSIGPGAKDEQYF
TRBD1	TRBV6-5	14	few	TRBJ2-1	TGTGCCAGCCGTACCCCGACAGGGGCCGGAGAGCAGTTCTTC	CASRTPTGAGEQFF
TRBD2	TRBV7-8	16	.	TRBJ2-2	TGTGCCAGCAGCTCGGGACTAGCGTATGACACCGGGGAGCTGTTTTTT	CASSSGLAYDTGELFF
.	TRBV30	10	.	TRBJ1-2	TGTGCCTGGAAAGGGGTTGGCTACACCTTC	CAWKGVGYTF
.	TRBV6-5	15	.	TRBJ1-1	TGTGCCAGCAGTTACTCACCAGGGGTGAACACTGAAGCTTTCTTT	CASSYSPGVNTEAFF
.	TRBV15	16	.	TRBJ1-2	TGTGCCACCAGCGGAACACACCATCTAATTAACTATGGCTACACCTTC	CATSGTHHLINYGYTF
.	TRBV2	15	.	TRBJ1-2	TGTGCCAGCAGTGAAGAGAGGTTGAGGAACAGTGGCTACACCTTC	CASSEERLRNSGYTF
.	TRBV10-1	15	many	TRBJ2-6	TGCGCCAGCAGTGAAGGGGGCTCTGGGGCCAACGTCCTGACTTTC	CASSEGGSGANVLTF